The sequence of this TCR beta chain was determined in a study of regulatory T cells in long-lasting Graves disease. Whole-study findings and limits: Preferential use of TRBV28, TRBJ1-2 and TRBJ2-5 was seen in persistent disease.

Regarding time point: newly diagnosed GD, antithyroid drugs for less than 3 months. PBMCs provided the RNA from which the TCR library was made. V lost 5 bases to trimming and J lost 3 bases; unmatched junction nucleotides: 6. The germline V gene has CDR1 KGHSH and CDR2 LQKENI. The CDR3 covers 15 residues. This clonotype has at least ten counts. Antigen unknown. CDR3-region Arm-PCR and iRepertoire HTBI primers produced the TCR beta libraries. TCRdb used MiXCR to reprocess the multiplex PCR reads, holding one entry per CDR3 protein. The sample consists of about 440,000 distinct CDR3 sequences, less than 20% of them appearing once. The same specimen was also included in a second study, on T cells in Graves' hyperthyroidism and ophthalmopathy. That study adds: Over 18 months, lack of ophthalmopathy progression marked Graves' hyperthyroidism as stable.

The sample in question was peripheral blood mononuclear cells (PBMCs), obtained at new diagnosis, from a patient treated with antithyroid drugs. The J gene is TRBJ1-4, the V gene TRBV18, with TRBD1 matching over 7 bases. The TCR comes from a woman aged 30 to 39 with Graves disease. CDR3 residues: CASSTNRGANEKLFF. The DNA for the CDR3 is TGTGCCAGCTCAACGAACAGGGGAGCTAATGAAAAACTGTTTTTT.